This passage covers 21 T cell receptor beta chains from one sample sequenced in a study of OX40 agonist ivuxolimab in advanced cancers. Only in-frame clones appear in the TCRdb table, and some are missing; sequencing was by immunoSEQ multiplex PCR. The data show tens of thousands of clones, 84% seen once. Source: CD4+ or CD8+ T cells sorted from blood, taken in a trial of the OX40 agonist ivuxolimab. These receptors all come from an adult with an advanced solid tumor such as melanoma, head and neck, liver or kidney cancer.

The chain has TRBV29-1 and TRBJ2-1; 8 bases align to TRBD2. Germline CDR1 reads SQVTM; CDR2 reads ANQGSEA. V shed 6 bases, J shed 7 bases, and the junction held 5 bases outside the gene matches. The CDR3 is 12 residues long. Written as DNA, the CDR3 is TGCAGCGTGGGACTAGGTTTAAATGAGCAGTTCTTC. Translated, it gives CSVGLGLNEQFF.

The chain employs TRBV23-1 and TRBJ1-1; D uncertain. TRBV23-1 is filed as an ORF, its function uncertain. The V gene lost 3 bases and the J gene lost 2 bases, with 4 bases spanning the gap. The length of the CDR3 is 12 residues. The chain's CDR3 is CASSHRNTEAFF. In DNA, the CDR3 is TGCGCCAGCAGTCACAGAAACACTGAAGCTTTCTTT.

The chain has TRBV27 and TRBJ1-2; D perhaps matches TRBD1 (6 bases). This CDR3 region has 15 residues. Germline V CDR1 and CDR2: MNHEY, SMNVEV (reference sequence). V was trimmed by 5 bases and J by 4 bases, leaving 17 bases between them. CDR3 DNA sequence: TGTGCCAGCAGTCTAGGGGGAAGTCGTTTCTATGGCTACACCTTC. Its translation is CASSLGGSRFYGYTF.

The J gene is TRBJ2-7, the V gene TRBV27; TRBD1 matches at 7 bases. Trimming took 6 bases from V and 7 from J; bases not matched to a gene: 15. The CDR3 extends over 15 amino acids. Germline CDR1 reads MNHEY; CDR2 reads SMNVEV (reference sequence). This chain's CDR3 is CASSLKPGQLSEQYF. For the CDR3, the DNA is TGTGCCAGCAGCTTAAAACCGGGACAGTTATCAGAGCAGTACTTC.

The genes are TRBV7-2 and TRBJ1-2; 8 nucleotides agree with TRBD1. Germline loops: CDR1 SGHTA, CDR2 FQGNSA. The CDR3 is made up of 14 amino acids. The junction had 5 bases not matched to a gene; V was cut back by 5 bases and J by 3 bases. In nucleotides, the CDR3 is TGTGCCAGCAGCATCAGGGGGCGCGACTATGGCTACACCTTC. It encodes CASSIRGRDYGYTF. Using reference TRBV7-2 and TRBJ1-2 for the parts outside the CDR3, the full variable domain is GAGVSQSPSNKVTEKGKDVELRCDPISGHTALYWYRQSLGQGLEFLIYFQGNSAPDKSGLPSDRFSAERTGGSVSTLTIQRTQQEDSAVYLCASSIRGRDYGYTFGSGTRLTVV.

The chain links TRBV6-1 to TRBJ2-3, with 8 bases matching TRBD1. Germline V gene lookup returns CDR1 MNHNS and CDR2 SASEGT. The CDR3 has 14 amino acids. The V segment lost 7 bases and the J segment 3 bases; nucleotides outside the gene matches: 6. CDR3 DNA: TGTGCCAGCACCCCGGGACAGGCTACAGATACGCAGTATTTT. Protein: CASTPGQATDTQYF.

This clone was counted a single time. In DNA, the CDR3 is TGTGCCAGCAGTTTATCGATGGTGGCTGAAAAACTGTTTTTT. Protein: CASSLSMVAEKLFF. V is TRBV27 and J is TRBJ1-4; D unresolved. The CDR3 has 14 residues. With 0 bases removed from V and 7 bases from J, the gap between germline ends came to 9 bases. Germline V gene data show CDR1 as MNHEY and CDR2 as SMNVEV (reference sequence).

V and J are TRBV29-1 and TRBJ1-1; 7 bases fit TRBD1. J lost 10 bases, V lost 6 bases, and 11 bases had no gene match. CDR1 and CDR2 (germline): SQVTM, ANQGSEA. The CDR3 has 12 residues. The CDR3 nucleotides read TGCAGCGTCTACACGACAGGGCGTGGAGCTTTCTTT. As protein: CSVYTTGRGAFF.

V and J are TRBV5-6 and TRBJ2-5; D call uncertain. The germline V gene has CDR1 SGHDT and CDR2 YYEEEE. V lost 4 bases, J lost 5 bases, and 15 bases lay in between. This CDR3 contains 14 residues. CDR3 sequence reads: CASSTYQIRETQYF. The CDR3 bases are TGTGCCAGCAGCACCTATCAGATACGGGAGACCCAGTACTTC.

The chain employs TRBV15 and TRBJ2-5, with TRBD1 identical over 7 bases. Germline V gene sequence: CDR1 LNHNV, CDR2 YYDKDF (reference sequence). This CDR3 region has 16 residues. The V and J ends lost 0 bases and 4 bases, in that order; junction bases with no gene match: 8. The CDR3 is CATSRDRGPGGETQYF. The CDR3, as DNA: TGTGCCACCAGCAGAGATCGTGGGCCAGGGGGAGAGACCCAGTACTTC. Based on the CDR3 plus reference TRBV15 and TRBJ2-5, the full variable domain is DAMVIQNPRYQVTQFGKPVTLSCSQTLNHNVMYWYQQKSSQAPKLLFHYYDKDFNNEADTPDNFQSRRPNTSFCFLDIRSPGLGDTAMYLCATSRDRGPGGETQYFGPGTRLLVL.

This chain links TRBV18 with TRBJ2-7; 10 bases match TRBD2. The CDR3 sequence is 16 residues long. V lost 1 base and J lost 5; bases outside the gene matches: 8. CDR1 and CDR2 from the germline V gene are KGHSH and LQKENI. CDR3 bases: TGTGCCAGCTCACCACAATTGGGACTAGCGAGCCACGAGCAGTACTTC. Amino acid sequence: CASSPQLGLASHEQYF.

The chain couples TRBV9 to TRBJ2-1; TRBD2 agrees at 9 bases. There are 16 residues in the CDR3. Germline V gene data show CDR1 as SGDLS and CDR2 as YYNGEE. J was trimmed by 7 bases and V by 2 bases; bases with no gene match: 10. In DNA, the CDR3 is TGTGCCAGCAGCGTCGCGGGGGGGAGTGAGTGGAATGAGCAGTTCTTC. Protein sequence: CASSVAGGSEWNEQFF.

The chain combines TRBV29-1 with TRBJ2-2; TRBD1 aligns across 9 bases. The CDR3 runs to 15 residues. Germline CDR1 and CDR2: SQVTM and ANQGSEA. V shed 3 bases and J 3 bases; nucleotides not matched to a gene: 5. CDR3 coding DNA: TGCAGCGTTGAGCCCCGACAGGGGGACACCGGGGAGCTGTTTTTT. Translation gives CSVEPRQGDTGELFF.

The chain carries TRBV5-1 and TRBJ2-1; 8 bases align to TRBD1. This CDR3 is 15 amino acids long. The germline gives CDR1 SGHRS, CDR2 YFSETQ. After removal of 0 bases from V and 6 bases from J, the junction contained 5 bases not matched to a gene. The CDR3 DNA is TGCGCCAGCAGCTTGGAGGGGACAGGCTTCAATGAGCAGTTCTTC. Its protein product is CASSLEGTGFNEQFF.

The CDR3 nucleotides read TGTGCCAGCAGTTACGGGGCAGCTGAAGCTTTCTTT. Translation gives CASSYGAAEAFF. The chain carries TRBV6-6 and TRBJ1-1, with D perhaps TRBD1 (5 bases). Trimming removed 2 bases from V and 6 bases from J, with 7 bases in between. Per germline, CDR1 MNHNY and CDR2 SVGAGI (reference sequence). CDR3 length equals 12 residues.

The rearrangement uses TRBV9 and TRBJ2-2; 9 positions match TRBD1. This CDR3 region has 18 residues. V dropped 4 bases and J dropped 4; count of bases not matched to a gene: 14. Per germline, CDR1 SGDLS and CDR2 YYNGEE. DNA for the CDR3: TGTGCCAGCAGCCCTCAGGGCGCCGGGACAGGGTTCACCGGGGAGCTGTTTTTT. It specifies CASSPQGAGTGFTGELFF.

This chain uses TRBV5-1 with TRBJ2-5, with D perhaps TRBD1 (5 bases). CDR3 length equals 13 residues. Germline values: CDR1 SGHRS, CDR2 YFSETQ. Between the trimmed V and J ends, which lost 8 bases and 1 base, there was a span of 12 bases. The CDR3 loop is CASSLRVQETQYF. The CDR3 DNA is TGCGCCAGTAGCCTCAGGGTCCAAGAGACCCAGTACTTC.

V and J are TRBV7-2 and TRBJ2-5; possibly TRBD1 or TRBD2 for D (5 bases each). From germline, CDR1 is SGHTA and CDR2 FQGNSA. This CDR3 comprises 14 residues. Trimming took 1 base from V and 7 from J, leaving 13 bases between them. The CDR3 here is CASSLGTQAGTQYF. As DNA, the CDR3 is TGTGCCAGCAGCTTAGGTACACAGGCGGGGACCCAGTACTTC.

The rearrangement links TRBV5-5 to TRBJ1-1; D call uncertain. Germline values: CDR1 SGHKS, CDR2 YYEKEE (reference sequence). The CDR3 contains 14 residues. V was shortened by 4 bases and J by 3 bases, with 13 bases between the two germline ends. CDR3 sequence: CASSPRADHTEAFF. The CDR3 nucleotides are TGTGCCAGCAGCCCCCGGGCGGATCACACTGAAGCTTTCTTT. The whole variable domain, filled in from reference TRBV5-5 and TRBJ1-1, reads DAGVTQSPTHLIKTRGQQVTLRCSPISGHKSVSWYQQVLGQGPQFIFQYYEKEERGRGNFPDRFSARQFPNYSSELNVNALLLGDSALYLCASSPRADHTEAFFGQGTRLTVV.

CDR3 residues: CASSLMSSPLHF. DNA of the CDR3: TGTGCCAGCAGCTTGATGTCCTCACCCCTCCACTTT. V gene TRBV5-6 combines with J gene TRBJ1-6; D is unresolved. V lost 1 base, J lost 10 bases, and 6 bases lay in between. This CDR3 contains 12 residues. Germline CDR1 SGHDT, CDR2 YYEEEE.

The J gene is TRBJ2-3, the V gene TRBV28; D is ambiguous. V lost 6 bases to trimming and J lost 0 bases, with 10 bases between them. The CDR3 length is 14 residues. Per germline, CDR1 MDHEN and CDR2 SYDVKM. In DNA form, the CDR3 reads TGTGCCAGCAGAAGTGCTTCTAGCACAGATACGCAGTATTTT. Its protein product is CASRSASSTDTQYF.